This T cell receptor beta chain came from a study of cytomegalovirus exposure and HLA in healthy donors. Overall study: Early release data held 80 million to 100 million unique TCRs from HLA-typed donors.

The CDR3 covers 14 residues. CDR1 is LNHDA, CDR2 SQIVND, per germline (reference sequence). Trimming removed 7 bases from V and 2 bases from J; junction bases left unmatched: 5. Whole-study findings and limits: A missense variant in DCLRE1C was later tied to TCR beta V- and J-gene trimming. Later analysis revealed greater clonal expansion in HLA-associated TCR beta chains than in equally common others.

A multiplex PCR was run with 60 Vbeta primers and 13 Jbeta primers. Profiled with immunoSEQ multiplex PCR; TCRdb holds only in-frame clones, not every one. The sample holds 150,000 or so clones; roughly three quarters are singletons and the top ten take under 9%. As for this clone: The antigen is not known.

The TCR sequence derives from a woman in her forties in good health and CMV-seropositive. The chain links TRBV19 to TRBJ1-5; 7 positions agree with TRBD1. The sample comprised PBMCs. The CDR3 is CASTNGQGNQPQHF. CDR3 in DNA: TGTGCCAGTACCAATGGACAGGGCAATCAGCCCCAGCATTTT.